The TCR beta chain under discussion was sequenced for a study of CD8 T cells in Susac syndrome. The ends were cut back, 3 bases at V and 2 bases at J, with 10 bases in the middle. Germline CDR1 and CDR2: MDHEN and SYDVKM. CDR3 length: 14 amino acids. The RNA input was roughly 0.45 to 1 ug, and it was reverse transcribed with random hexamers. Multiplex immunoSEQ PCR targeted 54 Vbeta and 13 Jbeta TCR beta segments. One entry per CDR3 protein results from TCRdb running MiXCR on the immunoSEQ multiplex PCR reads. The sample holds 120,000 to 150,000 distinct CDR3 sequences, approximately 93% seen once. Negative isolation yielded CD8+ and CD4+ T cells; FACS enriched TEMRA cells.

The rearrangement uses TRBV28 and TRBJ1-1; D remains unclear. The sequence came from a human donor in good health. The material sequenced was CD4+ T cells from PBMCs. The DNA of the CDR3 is TGTGCCAGCAGTTTTCCCATCAAAAACACTGAAGCTTTCTTT. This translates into CASSFPIKNTEAFF.